This passage covers 8 T cell receptor beta chains from one sample sequenced in a study of PD-L1 blockade in urothelial cancer. TCRdb keeps only in-frame clones here, not all; method: immunoSEQ multiplex PCR. In the table there are 30,000 to 50,000 clones, about 89% of which are singletons. The sample consisted of PBMCs, taken around atezolizumab (anti-PD-L1) treatment. These receptor sequences come from a man aged 55 to 70 with urothelial cancer.

The gene calls are TRBV6-5 and TRBJ1-2; D is perhaps TRBD1 (5 bases). V was trimmed by 7 bases and J by 8 bases, leaving 17 bases between them. CDR1 MNHEY and CDR2 SVGAGI come from the germline V gene. CDR3 size: 13 residues. CDR3 sequence: CASKPGGVRGYTF. CDR3 DNA sequence: TGTGCCAGCAAACCTGGGGGGGTCCGGGGCTACACCTTC.

The rearrangement links TRBV7-2 to TRBJ2-7, with TRBD2 matching 9 bases. After removal of 4 bases from V and 5 bases from J, the junction contained 6 bases not matched to a gene. This CDR3 region has 14 residues. Germline V lookup: CDR1 SGHTA, CDR2 FQGNSA. Here the CDR3 DNA reads TGTGCCAGCAGCTCTTGGACTAGCGACGACGAGCAGTACTTC. Its protein is CASSSWTSDDEQYF.

The rearrangement joins TRBV5-8 to TRBJ1-5; D gene uncertain. Germline assignment: CDR1 SGHTS and CDR2 YDEGEE. The CDR3 loop spans 14 amino acids. V was shortened by 7 bases and J by 7 bases, with 18 bases between the two germline ends. The CDR3 reads CASEIWGGEQPQHF. The CDR3 DNA is TGTGCCAGCGAGATTTGGGGAGGCGAACAGCCCCAGCATTTT. The variable domain in full, with the rest retrieved from reference TRBV5-8 and TRBJ1-5, is EAGVTQSPTHLIKTRGQQATLRCSPISGHTSVYWYQQALGLGLQFLLWYDEGEERNRGNFPPRFSGRQFPNYSSELNVNALELEDSALYLCASEIWGGEQPQHFGDGTRLSIL.

V gene TRBV15 combines with J gene TRBJ2-6, with D maybe TRBD1 (6 bases). Trimming cost V 3 bases and J 4 bases, with 19 bases left between them. The V gene's germline CDR1 is LNHNV and CDR2 YYDKDF (reference sequence). The CDR3 is made up of 18 amino acids. The CDR3, as DNA: TGTGCCACCAGCAGTGCGGGCAGGGGCGTTGAGGGGGCCAACGTCCTGACTTTC. It encodes CATSSAGRGVEGANVLTF.

The rearrangement joins TRBV19 to TRBJ2-7; 7 nucleotides agree with TRBD1. After removal of 8 bases from V and 4 bases from J, the junction contained 8 bases not matched to a gene. The CDR3 consists of 13 residues. Germline V lookup: CDR1 LNHDA, CDR2 SQIVND (reference sequence). The CDR3 loop is CASEDRVSYEQYF. In DNA form, the CDR3 reads TGTGCCAGTGAAGACAGGGTTTCGTACGAGCAGTACTTC.

Here the CDR3 DNA reads TGTGCCAGCAGTTTACTTACCATCCTCCCAACTTCAGGCTACACCTTC. Protein product: CASSLLTILPTSGYTF. The chain uses TRBV28 and TRBJ1-2; D ambiguous. Per germline, CDR1 MDHEN and CDR2 SYDVKM. This CDR3 is 16 amino acids long. V was shortened by 2 bases and J by 8 bases, with 21 bases between the two germline ends.

V usage is TRBV18 and J usage is TRBJ2-4; possibly TRBD2 for D (5 bases). V lost 6 bases and J 6 bases, leaving 9 bases between the germline ends. This CDR3 region has 12 residues. From germline, CDR1 is KGHSH and CDR2 LQKENI. Here the CDR3 reads CASSPEGNIQYF. The CDR3 nucleotides are TGTGCCAGCTCTCCCGAGGGAAACATTCAGTACTTC.

The rearrangement links TRBV5-4 to TRBJ1-2, with TRBD1 matching over 7 bases. The germline V gene has CDR1 SGHNT and CDR2 YYREEE (reference sequence). CDR3 size: 15 residues. Trimming at V came to 6 bases and at J to 4 bases, leaving 12 bases not matched to a gene. CDR3 sequence: CASTRTGAASYGYTF. In nucleotides, the CDR3 is TGTGCCAGCACCCGGACAGGTGCCGCGAGCTATGGCTACACCTTC.